Listed below are T cell receptor beta chains from one sample, sequenced in a study of shared clonotypes between healthy human individuals. Using immunoSEQ multiplex PCR, the repertoire was profiled, and TCRdb retains in-frame clones only, with some absent. Of a few million clones in the sample, around 95% were seen once. What was sequenced was naive CD4+ T cells sorted from blood. Receptor source: a man aged 18 to 30 in good health. Each CDR3 is given with its conserved first and last residue. The D gene is left open where the match is weak. Expanded clones are given a class, and other clones once, few, many or no size at all.

D gene,V gene,clone size,J gene,CDR3 DNA,CDR3 protein
.,TRBV7-9,.,TRBJ1-5,TGTGCCAGCAGCCCATACGGGGGGGGCCCTAGCAATCAGCCCCAGCATTTT,CASSPYGGGPSNQPQHF
.,TRBV28,.,TRBJ1-5,TGTGCCAGCAGTTTTTATAGTCAGGGCCCTCATCAGCCCCAGCATTTT,CASSFYSQGPHQPQHF
.,TRBV6-1,.,TRBJ2-1,TGTGCCAGCAGTCGCCATTCAGACAATGAGCAGTTCTTC,CASSRHSDNEQFF
.,TRBV4-2,.,TRBJ1-3,TGTGCCAGCAGCCAAGAGGCTCCTGGAAACACCATATATTTT,CASSQEAPGNTIYF
.,TRBV6-5,.,TRBJ2-7,TGTGCCAGCACCAGGGCGGAGGGCCCCTACGAGCAGTACTTC,CASTRAEGPYEQYF
.,TRBV7-9,.,TRBJ1-1,TGTGCCAGCAGCTTCCCCGGGAACACTGAAGCTTTCTTT,CASSFPGNTEAFF
.,TRBV5-1,.,TRBJ2-5,TGCGCCAGCAGCTTGGGTTATCGAGAGACCCAGTACTTC,CASSLGYRETQYF
.,TRBV27,.,TRBJ2-2,TGTGCCAGCAGTCACACCGGGGAGCTGTTTTTT,CASSHTGELFF
.,TRBV19,.,TRBJ2-7,TGTGCCAGTAGTCCCCGGGAAGAAGGAGAGCAGTACTTC,CASSPREEGEQYF
.,TRBV7-2,.,TRBJ1-3,TGTGCCAGCAGCTTAGCGGGCAGCTCTGGAAACACCATATATTTT,CASSLAGSSGNTIYF
TRBD1,TRBV5-1,.,TRBJ1-1,TGCGCCAGCAGCTTGGAGGGGACAGGGGTTACTGAAGCTTTCTTT,CASSLEGTGVTEAFF
.,TRBV4-1,once,TRBJ1-4,TGCGCCAGCAGCCAAGGGGGGGTTAATGAAAAACTGTTTTTT,CASSQGGVNEKLFF
TRBD2,TRBV10-3,.,TRBJ2-3,TGTGCCACCCTAGCGGGAGGACGGGATACGCAGTATTTT,CATLAGGRDTQYF
.,TRBV15,.,TRBJ2-7,TGTGCCACCAGCAGGGAGTTAGCCTACGAGCAGTACTTC,CATSRELAYEQYF
.,TRBV6-1,.,TRBJ1-5,TGTGCCACTCAAGGGGGGGCCGGCAATCAGCCCCAGCATTTT,CATQGGAGNQPQHF
.,TRBV7-2,.,TRBJ2-7,TGTGCCAGCAGCCATAAAGGAAGCTACGAGCAGTACTTC,CASSHKGSYEQYF
.,TRBV5-1,.,TRBJ1-3,TGCGCCAGCAGCTTGGGAACGGGCGAGCGGACCATATATTTT,CASSLGTGERTIYF
.,TRBV27,once,TRBJ1-5,TGTGCCAGCAGGCAAGGGGGACACCTCAATCAGCCCCAGCATTTT,CASRQGGHLNQPQHF
.,TRBV9,.,TRBJ2-7,TGTGCCAGCAGCGGAGACTCCTACGAGCAGTACTTC,CASSGDSYEQYF
.,TRBV7-8,.,TRBJ1-6,TGTGCCAGCAGCAGAGAGGTCGCAGGGGATTCACCCCTCCACTTT,CASSREVAGDSPLHF
.,TRBV7-2,.,TRBJ1-6,TGTGCCAGCAGCCCATATAATTCACCCCTCCACTTT,CASSPYNSPLHF
TRBD2,TRBV15,.,TRBJ2-7,TGTGCCACCAGCAGACTAGCGGGGGCCTACGAGCAGTACTTC,CATSRLAGAYEQYF
.,TRBV28,.,TRBJ2-7,TGTGCCACGGGGGCAGGGGATGGGTACGAGCAGTACTTC,CATGAGDGYEQYF
.,TRBV7-3,.,TRBJ1-1,TGTGCCAGCAGCCGTTTCTTTGGCCAGGAAGCTTTCTTT,CASSRFFGQEAFF
.,TRBV10-3,.,TRBJ1-1,TGTGCCATCAGTGACTACAGCAAGAACACTGAAGCTTTCTTT,CAISDYSKNTEAFF
.,TRBV7-9,.,TRBJ2-7,TGTGCCAGCAGAACAGGACTATTATACTACGAGCAGTACTTC,CASRTGLLYYEQYF
.,TRBV12-1,once,TRBJ1-2,TGTGCCAGCAGCTCCTTCCGGGACAGGGGGCTGACGGGCTACACCTTC,CASSSFRDRGLTGYTF
TRBD1,TRBV5-4,.,TRBJ2-2,TGTGCCAGCAGCACCCGGGACAGGGGAAATGGCGGGGAGCTGTTTTTT,CASSTRDRGNGGELFF
TRBD1,TRBV11-2,.,TRBJ1-5,TGTGCCAGCAGCACTGACAGGGGTCAGCCCCAGCATTTT,CASSTDRGQPQHF
.,TRBV11-2,.,TRBJ1-4,TGTGCCAGCAGCTTTTTGGCAGGGGCAGATGAAAAACTGTTTTTT,CASSFLAGADEKLFF
.,TRBV30,once,TRBJ1-1,TGTGCCTGGAGTGTACGGTCAGCGGACACTGAAGCTTTCTTT,CAWSVRSADTEAFF
.,TRBV2,once,TRBJ1-2,TGTGCCAGCAGTGAGTCGGGGCCTCTTAGCTATGGCTACACCTTC,CASSESGPLSYGYTF
.,TRBV2,.,TRBJ2-7,TGTGCCAGCAGTGTCGGGAGCTACTACGAGCAGTACTTC,CASSVGSYYEQYF
.,TRBV28,.,TRBJ1-2,TGTGCCAGCAGTTTATTGGCAGACGCGAAATTATACTATGGCTACACCTTC,CASSLLADAKLYYGYTF
TRBD2,TRBV11-3,.,TRBJ2-1,TGTGCCAGCAGCTTTTCGCGGGAGTATGAGCAGTTCTTC,CASSFSREYEQFF
.,TRBV19,.,TRBJ1-1,TGTGCCAGTAGCCTTAGTCTCGCCGCTGAAGCTTTCTTT,CASSLSLAAEAFF
.,TRBV7-2,.,TRBJ2-7,TGTGCCAGCAGCGAAACCCCCTACGAGCAGTACTTC,CASSETPYEQYF
.,TRBV11-3,.,TRBJ2-2,TGTGCCAGCAGCCGAGGGGGGGAGCTGTTTTTT,CASSRGGELFF
.,TRBV15,few,TRBJ1-6,TGTGCCACCAGCAGAGATCGCTCACCCCTCCACTTT,CATSRDRSPLHF
TRBD1,TRBV28,.,TRBJ1-6,TGTGCCAGCAGCCCAGGGGGTCGGGCCCTCCACTTT,CASSPGGRALHF
.,TRBV7-8,.,TRBJ2-7,TGTGCCAGCACCCTCTCGGGGACTGGTTCCTACGAGCAGTACTTC,CASTLSGTGSYEQYF
.,TRBV11-2,.,TRBJ2-7,TGTGCCAGCACCAACCGGCGAGGCTACGAGCAGTACTTC,CASTNRRGYEQYF
.,TRBV5-1,.,TRBJ2-1,TGCGCCAGCAGCGAGCAGGACAATGAGCAGTTCTTC,CASSEQDNEQFF
.,TRBV5-1,.,TRBJ1-1,TGCGCCAGCAGCTCAGCGATGGGCAGAGAAGCTTTCTTT,CASSSAMGREAFF
.,TRBV29-1,.,TRBJ1-2,TGCAGCGTTGCACCGACTAACTATGGCTACACCTTC,CSVAPTNYGYTF
.,TRBV11-2,.,TRBJ2-2,TGTGCCAGCACCAATACGGGGGTGAACACCGGGGAGCTGTTTTTT,CASTNTGVNTGELFF
.,TRBV20-1,once,TRBJ2-1,TGCAGTGCGCTGGGGAATGAGCAGTTCTTC,CSALGNEQFF
.,TRBV25-1,.,TRBJ1-5,TGTGCCAGCAGTGATGCCAGGGAAGTTGGGGATCAGCCCCAGCATTTT,CASSDAREVGDQPQHF
.,TRBV11-2,.,TRBJ1-3,TGTGCCAGCAGCTTCTTGACGGGGGGAACAGGAAACACCATATATTTT,CASSFLTGGTGNTIYF
.,TRBV10-1,.,TRBJ2-1,TGCGCCAGCAGTGAGTTGGTGGGAGGCTACAATGAGCAGTTCTTC,CASSELVGGYNEQFF
TRBD1,TRBV28,.,TRBJ1-2,TGTGCCAGCAGTTTAGCGGGACAGGGGCTCCGCGGCTACACCTTC,CASSLAGQGLRGYTF
.,TRBV7-2,.,TRBJ2-7,TGTGCCAGCAGCTTAGTCCGGGAGATCTACGAGCAGTACTTC,CASSLVREIYEQYF
.,TRBV5-8,.,TRBJ2-3,TGTGCCAGCAGCTTGGCGCGGCTAACCACAGATACGCAGTATTTT,CASSLARLTTDTQYF
.,TRBV28,.,TRBJ2-2,TGTGCCAGCATCAGTCGGAGATTCGGGGAGCTGTTTTTT,CASISRRFGELFF
.,TRBV30,.,TRBJ1-4,TGTGCCTGGAGATTATCTGGGGGAGGGGAAAAACTGTTTTTT,CAWRLSGGGEKLFF